The subject of this entry is one T cell receptor beta chain. The sample is drawn from a study of blood T cell repertoires in COVID-19. Study as a whole: The United States, Italy and Spain were the sources of the acute and convalescent COVID-19 samples.

Original processing notes: The authors estimated nucleated cell counts from reference gene primer amplification. Libraries were prepared by immunoSEQ multiplex PCR; TCRdb keeps only in-frame clonotypes and omits some of them. Clone size and the V and J calls come from that table; the DNA yielded D and trimming. Of hundreds of thousands of clones listed, over 75% are singletons. The V gene's germline CDR1 is MGHDK and CDR2 SYGVNS. The CDR3 is 14 residues long. With V trimmed by 6 bases and J by 5 bases, 6 bases remained unmatched. Sequenced: PBMCs or T cells enriched from blood (not recorded which). The rearrangement links TRBV25-1 to TRBJ1-2; 10 positions match TRBD1. The sequence was obtained from a man aged 25 to 40 who had recovered from COVID-19. The CDR3 DNA reads TGTGCCAGCAGCCCGGGACAGGGGCGTTATGGCTACACCTTC. It encodes CASSPGQGRYGYTF.